The clone carrying this TCR beta chain was observed a single time. The Seattle site enrolled patients during active infection and followed them longitudinally. The germline V gene has CDR1 SGHRS and CDR2 YFSETQ. Trimming left V 0 bases short and J 3 bases short, with 15 bases between. CDR3 length: 16 residues. This specimen belongs to a study of blood T cell repertoires in COVID-19. Under the authors' procedure: Scientists estimated how many nucleated cells there were by amplifying reference gene primers. The assay was immunoSEQ multiplex PCR, and TCRdb's table has in-frame clones only and misses some. Clone size and V and J calls were adopted from that table, with D and trimming inferred from the DNA. The table includes 250,000 or so clones, around 90% detected once.

The TCR comes from a young man with COVID-19, enrolled during active disease. Sequencing was done on a sample of peripheral blood. This rearrangement joins TRBV5-1 to TRBJ1-1; tentative D call: TRBD1 (5 bases). The CDR3 DNA sequence: TGCGCCAGCAGCTTGGGCGTTGGGGCAGGAGACACTGAAGCTTTCTTT. Residues: CASSLGVGAGDTEAFF.